This T cell receptor (beta chain) was recorded in a study of identical twins. This clonotype was detected only once. The CDR3 extends over 13 amino acids. V lost 7 bases to trimming and J lost 6 bases, with 13 bases between them. Germline-derived CDR1 and CDR2 are SNHLY and FYNNEI. TCRdb independently ran MiXCR on the 5' RACE reads; one entry per CDR3 protein. The table shows about 460,000 distinct CDR3 sequences, with 12% to 15% occurring only once. The data were also submitted as part of a second study, on yellow fever vaccine responses in identical twins.

Sample: CD4+ T cells sorted from blood. The chain combines TRBV2 with TRBJ2-1, with a possible D match to TRBD2 (6 bases). The receptor's source is a woman aged 18-29 years in good health. The CDR3 protein is CASTRGDSNEQFF. Written as DNA, the CDR3 is TGTGCCAGCACCCGAGGGGACTCCAATGAGCAGTTCTTC. The full variable domain, completed using reference TRBV2 and TRBJ2-1, is EPEVTQTPSHQVTQMGQEVILRCVPISNHLYFYWYRQILGQKVEFLVSFYNNEISEKSEIFDDQFSVERPDGSNFTLKIRSTKLEDSAMYFCASTRGDSNEQFFGPGTRLTVL.